Below, one TCR beta chain is given with its context. Its antigen is not identified. The CDR3 length is 16 residues. V lost 6 bases and J lost 3, with 17 bases in between. Attached unique molecular identifiers marked individual cDNA molecules. Each CDR3 protein gets one entry after TCRdb re-called the 5' RACE reads with MiXCR. This table has about 64,000 distinct CDR3 sequences, roughly 13% appearing once. The sample comes from a study of early T cells in non-severe SARS-CoV-2 infection. Study results and caveats: Private and CD4 specificities were missed by VDJdb matching, skewed to anti-spike CD8.

The sequenced sample consisted of whole blood. The genes are TRBV12-3 or TRBV12-4 and TRBJ2-2, with D unclear. The sequence came from an adult who was a healthcare worker with PCR-confirmed SARS-CoV-2 infection or an uninfected control (not recorded which). The CDR3 protein is CASRESRHLYTGELFF. In nucleotides, the CDR3 is TGTGCCAGCAGGGAGAGCAGACACCTTTACACCGGGGAGCTGTTTTTT.